A selection of T cell receptor beta chains follows, all from one sample in a study of cytomegalovirus exposure and HLA in healthy donors. TCRdb keeps only in-frame clones here, not all; method: immunoSEQ multiplex PCR. The sample has 150,000 to 200,000 clones, around four fifths seen once. The source material was PBMCs. The receptors shown here come from a girl aged 2-10 years in good health and CMV-seropositive. Both conserved end residues are part of each CDR3.

J: TRBJ2-1
V: TRBV30
CDR3: CAWWGGSSYNEQFF

J: TRBJ2-2
V: TRBV11-2
CDR3: CASSGLYTGELFF

J: TRBJ2-3
V: TRBV5-1
CDR3: CASRREMSGGLDTQYF

J: TRBJ2-1
V: TRBV27
CDR3: CASSQGAHEQFF

J: TRBJ1-2
V: TRBV6-5
CDR3: CASSPPTGTNYGYTF

J: TRBJ1-2
V: TRBV6-1
CDR3: CASSEIINYGYTF

J: TRBJ2-3
V: TRBV7-3
CDR3: CASSLWEGGTQYF

J: TRBJ2-7
V: TRBV5-1
CDR3: CASSAGTGGVEQYF

J: TRBJ2-7
V: TRBV4-1
CDR3: CASRLAGGPYEQYF

J: TRBJ1-4
V: TRBV28
CDR3: CASSFQEATNEKLFF

J: TRBJ1-2
V: TRBV4-1
CDR3: CASSQDSGWVYGYTF

J: TRBJ2-7
V: TRBV28
CDR3: CASSLFKWEGPHEQYF

J: TRBJ1-3
V: TRBV4-1
CDR3: CASRAVARTTGNTIYF

J: TRBJ1-1
V: TRBV4-1
CDR3: CASSQGQGLTEAFF

J: TRBJ1-1
V: TRBV30
CDR3: CAWSVLGKNTEAFF

J: TRBJ2-7
V: TRBV27
CDR3: CASSFVGAGYEQYF

J: TRBJ1-3
V: TRBV5-4
CDR3: CASSDMDRSSGNTIYF

J: TRBJ2-5
V: TRBV30
CDR3: CAWRYLEAQYF

J: TRBJ2-5
V: TRBV6-6
CDR3: CASSYLGRARGETQYF

J: TRBJ1-1
V: TRBV5-4
CDR3: CASSTDRANTEAFF

J: TRBJ2-1
V: TRBV4-1
CDR3: CASSLRSGRSYNEQFF

J: TRBJ1-2
V: TRBV30
CDR3: CVAGQGAQGYTF

J: TRBJ1-1
V: TRBV5-1
CDR3: CASSSGTGGTEAFF

J: TRBJ1-1
V: TRBV6-5
CDR3: CASSSPTGYMNTEAFF

J: TRBJ2-5
V: TRBV28
CDR3: CASSSPPGRAGQETQYF

J: TRBJ1-6
V: TRBV27
CDR3: CASSLLTGDLHYNSPLHF

J: TRBJ2-7
V: TRBV4-1
CDR3: CASSQEAGTIPLREQYF

J: TRBJ1-2
V: TRBV5-1
CDR3: CASSLSVSIAGGYTF

J: TRBJ2-1
V: TRBV11-2
CDR3: CASSLEGSIYNEQFF

J: TRBJ2-5
V: TRBV11-2
CDR3: CASSLERYEGTETQYF

J: TRBJ1-5
V: TRBV30
CDR3: CAWSGTGGRPQHF

J: TRBJ1-4
V: TRBV11-2
CDR3: CASSLVPGATNEKLFF

J: TRBJ1-2
V: TRBV4-2
CDR3: CASSQAARDSDYGYTF

J: TRBJ1-4
V: TRBV7-9
CDR3: CASSLTPVTNEKLFF

J: TRBJ1-4
V: TRBV9
CDR3: CASSSTTGKGEKLFF

J: TRBJ2-7
V: TRBV7-9
CDR3: CASSLDMGQGAYEQYF

J: TRBJ2-3
V: TRBV2
CDR3: CASSVLSSTDTQYF

J: TRBJ2-3
V: TRBV4-1
CDR3: CASSQFQDTQYF

J: TRBJ1-1
V: TRBV18
CDR3: CASSPGTGGTEAFF

J: TRBJ1-5
V: TRBV19
CDR3: CASSIGRESQPQHF

J: TRBJ1-4
V: TRBV6-6
CDR3: CASSQLLYEKLFF

J: TRBJ2-5
V: TRBV5-1
CDR3: CASSFDASQETQYF

J: TRBJ2-2
V: TRBV7-3
CDR3: CASSLGGAGGELFF

J: TRBJ2-3
V: TRBV4-2
CDR3: CASSQEMWADTQYF

J: TRBJ1-2
V: TRBV28
CDR3: CAGGRMGAGGYTF

J: TRBJ1-3
V: TRBV25-1
CDR3: CASAGDYLGNTIYF

J: TRBJ1-1
V: TRBV27
CDR3: CASSPTANTEAFF

J: TRBJ2-7
V: TRBV28
CDR3: CASTLTPSSYEQYF

J: TRBJ2-7
V: TRBV19
CDR3: CASTPGGNLPYEQYF